Following are 27 T cell receptor beta chains from one sample sequenced in a study of T cell clonotyping in hematopoietic cell transplantation (dated by TCRdb to the early 2020s). The protocol used for the library was the immunoSEQ multiplex PCR assay. TCRdb limited this immuneACCESS table to in-frame rearrangements with V and J called. A share of clones is missing; checked studies link under half to unresolved V genes, and the rest is unexplained. The sample contains thousands of clones, 85% of them found a single time. In total, the top ten clones hold about 32% of the sample. The meaning of the sample's time point label: 180 days after allo-HCT. The starting material was PBMCs, obtained 180 days after allogeneic stem cell transplant. These receptors were collected from a female patient between 30 and 40 years old who had an allogeneic stem cell transplant, so the T cells may come from the graft donor. Some clones in this sample may be carry-over from other donors' samples.

This clone is medium-sized by share. The identical CDR3 is also encoded by other nucleotide sequences in the sample. The chain has TRBV7-6 and TRBJ2-2; 9 nucleotides align to TRBD1. Germline CDR1 SGHVS, CDR2 FNYEAQ. The CDR3 has 15 residues. Losses at the gene ends were 3 bases for V and 3 bases for J; bases not matched to a gene: 2. CDR3 loop: CASSFRDRDTGELFF. DNA for the CDR3: TGTGCCAGCAGCTTCCGGGACAGGGACACCGGGGAGCTGTTTTTT.

The CDR3 spells CASTTGLDRSSYEQYF. For the CDR3, the DNA is TGTGCCAGCACCACCGGCTTAGACAGGAGCTCCTACGAGCAGTACTTC. The chain couples TRBV5-4 to TRBJ2-7, with D maybe TRBD1 (6 bases). The CDR3 has 16 residues. Per the germline V gene, CDR1 is SGHNT and CDR2 is YYREEE (reference sequence). The V end lost 6 bases, the J end lost 0 bases, and 19 bases lay between the germline ends.

The table lists this clone with a few counts. The chain carries TRBV6-1 and TRBJ1-6; a weak D match, TRBD1 (6 bases). CDR1 MNHNS and CDR2 SASEGT come from the germline V gene. V lost 8 bases to trimming and J lost 0 bases, with 11 bases between them. The CDR3 sequence is 15 residues long. CDR3 region: CASGGQSSYNSPLHF. The CDR3, as DNA: TGTGCCAGCGGCGGACAGAGCTCCTATAATTCACCCCTCCACTTT.

This clone was detected once. The rearrangement uses TRBV7-2 and TRBJ2-7, with D hard to call. Germline V CDR1 and CDR2: SGHTA, FQGNSA. CDR3 size: 13 residues. V was pared by 5 bases and J by 0 bases, with 8 bases between. As DNA, the CDR3 is TGTGCCAGCAGCATAGGCGTCTCCTACGAGCAGTACTTC. Translation gives CASSIGVSYEQYF.

This rearrangement joins TRBV2 to TRBJ2-1; the D is unclear. Trimming left V 1 base short and J 14 bases short, with 9 bases between. The CDR3 runs to 11 residues. Germline V lookup: CDR1 SNHLY, CDR2 FYNNEI. CDR3 residues: CASSEVLREFF. The CDR3 DNA reads TGTGCCAGCAGTGAAGTGCTCAGAGAGTTCTTC.

The CDR3 is CASSLAGGYQETQYF. The CDR3 DNA reads TGCGCCAGCAGCTTAGCGGGGGGGTACCAAGAGACCCAGTACTTC. This chain uses TRBV5-1 with TRBJ2-5; 10 bases align to TRBD2. The CDR3 loop spans 15 amino acids. V shed 2 bases and J 0 bases; nucleotides not matched to a gene: 1. Germline V CDR1 and CDR2: SGHRS, YFSETQ.

The V gene is TRBV7-6, the J gene TRBJ2-1, with TRBD2 as a possible D gene (6 bases). This CDR3 region has 15 residues. The germline V gene has CDR1 SGHVS and CDR2 FNYEAQ. Trimming left V 5 bases short and J 0 bases short, with 11 bases between. CDR3 protein: CASSQDGSSYNEQFF. CDR3 bases: TGTGCCAGCAGCCAGGACGGGAGCTCCTACAATGAGCAGTTCTTC.

The V gene is TRBV6-1, the J gene TRBJ1-2; tentatively, D is TRBD1 (5 bases). Trimming took off 4 bases at V and 6 bases at J, with 6 bases between the two ends. From germline, CDR1 is MNHNS and CDR2 SASEGT. There are 11 residues in the CDR3. In DNA, the CDR3 is TGTGCCAGCAGTGCGGGACATGGCTACACCTTC. This codes for CASSAGHGYTF.

Relative to its sample, this clone is large (0.1 to 1%). The V and J genes are TRBV7-9 and TRBJ1-3, with D possibly matching TRBD1 (6 bases). Germline V lookup: CDR1 SEHNR, CDR2 FQNEAQ (reference sequence). V was shortened by 5 bases and J by 6 bases, with 20 bases between the two germline ends. There are 16 residues in the CDR3. CDR3 loop: CASSSPGEKTVNTIYF. CDR3 in DNA: TGTGCCAGCAGCAGTCCAGGGGAAAAAACAGTAAACACCATATATTTT.

The rearrangement uses TRBV30 and TRBJ2-7; D gene unclear. CDR1 is GTSNPN and CDR2 is SVGIG in the germline V gene (reference sequence). This CDR3 has 13 residues. Trimming took 2 bases from V and 7 from J, leaving 15 bases between them. CDR3 amino acids: CAWSLVGIFEQYF. The CDR3 DNA follows: TGTGCCTGGAGTTTGGTGGGCATCTTTGAGCAGTACTTC.

The V and J genes are TRBV5-1 and TRBJ2-7; D gene unclear. Germline V gene data show CDR1 as SGHRS and CDR2 as YFSETQ. The CDR3 sequence is 12 residues long. Trimming pared 6 bases from V and 0 bases from J, leaving 7 bases between. In DNA, the CDR3 is TGCGCCAGCAAAGGCATCTCCTACGAGCAGTACTTC. This sequence encodes CASKGISYEQYF. The whole variable domain, filled in from reference TRBV5-1 and TRBJ2-7, reads KAGVTQTPRYLIKTRGQQVTLSCSPISGHRSVSWYQQTPGQGLQFLFEYFSETQRNKGNFPGRFSGRQFSNSRSEMNVSTLELGDSALYLCASKGISYEQYFGPGTRLTVT.

As DNA, the CDR3 is TGTGCCGGAATAGGGGGGGGGACTGAAGCTTTCTTT. Amino acids: CAGIGGGTEAFF. The V and J genes are TRBV6-7 and TRBJ1-1; tentatively, D is TRBD1 (6 bases). TRBV6-7 is reported as an ORF; its role is uncertain. Trimming left V 11 bases short and J 5 bases short, with 15 bases between. This CDR3 region has 12 residues.

CDR3 sequence: CASRGGWYGYTF. In nucleotides, the CDR3 is TGTGCCAGTAGGGGGGGCTGGTATGGCTACACCTTC. The chain joins TRBV19 to TRBJ1-2; weak D call: TRBD1 (6 bases). This CDR3 has 12 residues. Trimming removed 6 bases from V and 5 bases from J, with 10 bases in between. Per germline, CDR1 LNHDA and CDR2 SQIVND (reference sequence).

CDR3 loop: CASSMGLTNQPQHF. CDR3 nucleotide sequence: TGCGCCAGCAGTATGGGACTGACGAATCAGCCCCAGCATTTT. The V and J genes are TRBV10-1 and TRBJ1-5; D is possibly TRBD1 (5 bases). Germline CDR1 reads WNHNN; CDR2 reads SYGVQD (reference sequence). This CDR3 is built from 14 residues. The V end was cut by 5 bases, the J end by 4 bases, with 12 bases between.

This rearrangement joins TRBV4-1 to TRBJ2-3; D is possibly TRBD2 (5 bases). The CDR3 runs 15 residues. CDR1 and CDR2 from the germline V gene are MGHRA and YSYEKL. Trimming stripped 3 bases from V and 2 bases from J, with 12 bases between. CDR3 amino acids: CASSHGIGITDTQYF. CDR3 nucleotide sequence: TGCGCCAGCAGCCACGGAATCGGGATCACAGATACGCAGTATTTT.

The rearrangement links TRBV19 to TRBJ2-1, with D possibly TRBD2 on 5 matching bases. Germline lookup yields CDR1 LNHDA and CDR2 SQIVND (reference sequence). This CDR3 region has 14 residues. The V and J ends lost 1 base and 6 bases respectively, with 10 bases between them. In DNA, the CDR3 is TGTGCCAGTAGTATAGGGGCGGACTCCAATGAGCAGTTCTTC. Protein product: CASSIGADSNEQFF.

V and J are TRBV2 and TRBJ1-4, with 11 bases lining up with TRBD1. This CDR3 region has 13 residues. Germline lookup yields CDR1 SNHLY and CDR2 FYNNEI. Trimming took 11 bases from V and 7 from J; bases not matched to a gene: 6. DNA of the CDR3: TGTGCCGGATCCGGGACAGGGGGTGAAAAACTGTTTTTT. As protein: CAGSGTGGEKLFF.

The chain uses TRBV6-5 and TRBJ2-7; D is uncertain. V dropped 2 bases and J dropped 6 bases, with 11 bases sitting between them. Looked up from germline, CDR1 is MNHEY and CDR2 is SVGAGI. The CDR3 contains 13 residues. For the CDR3, the DNA is TGTGCCAGCAGTTACGCGCCCGCGTCCGAGCAGTACTTC. Translated: CASSYAPASEQYF.

The rearrangement uses TRBV2 and TRBJ1-2; the D gene is possibly TRBD1 (5 bases). Germline V lookup: CDR1 SNHLY, CDR2 FYNNEI. With 6 bases removed from V and 7 bases from J, the gap between germline ends came to 12 bases. The CDR3 loop spans 12 amino acids. CDR3 DNA: TGTGCCAGCAGCGGGATGGGGGGTGGCTACACCTTC. It codes for CASSGMGGGYTF.

The chain has TRBV7-2 and TRBJ1-2; 7 nucleotides match TRBD1. This CDR3 has 16 amino acids. J gave up 1 base and V 5 bases, and 10 bases lay outside the gene matches. The germline CDR1 and CDR2 sequences are SGHTA and FQGNSA. The CDR3 sequence: CASSQLDRVDNYGYTF. Here the CDR3 DNA reads TGTGCCAGCAGCCAATTAGACAGGGTAGATAACTATGGCTACACCTTC.

The chain uses TRBV29-1 and TRBJ1-3; D is ambiguous. The CDR3 contains 16 residues. Germline CDR1 SQVTM, CDR2 ANQGSEA. The V end lost 0 bases, the J end lost 0 bases, and 12 bases lay between the germline ends. CDR3 residues: CSVEDQRFHSGNTIYF. CDR3 sequence (DNA): TGCAGCGTTGAAGATCAGAGGTTCCACTCTGGAAACACCATATATTTT. The full variable domain, rest sourced from reference TRBV29-1 and TRBJ1-3, is SAVISQKPSRDICQRGTSLTIQCQVDSQVTMMFWYRQQPGQSLTLIATANQGSEATYESGFVIDKFPISRPNLTFSTLTVSNMSPEDSSIYLCSVEDQRFHSGNTIYFGEGSWLTVV.

The rearrangement uses TRBV5-8 and TRBJ1-1; D call uncertain. The V gene lost 3 bases and the J gene lost 6 bases, with 18 bases spanning the gap. The CDR3 totals 15 residues. CDR1 is SGHTS, CDR2 YDEGEE, per germline. The CDR3 loop reads CASSSIAVWSPEAFF. The CDR3 nucleotides are TGTGCCAGCAGCTCGATAGCAGTATGGAGCCCTGAAGCTTTCTTT. Looking up the rest from reference TRBV5-8 and TRBJ1-1 gives the full variable domain: EAGVTQSPTHLIKTRGQQATLRCSPISGHTSVYWYQQALGLGLQFLLWYDEGEERNRGNFPPRFSGRQFPNYSSELNVNALELEDSALYLCASSSIAVWSPEAFFGQGTRLTVV.

J is TRBJ1-1 and V is TRBV30; a possible D gene is TRBD1 (6 bases). V lost 2 bases and J 6 bases, leaving 19 bases between the germline ends. CDR1 and CDR2 from the germline V gene are GTSNPN and SVGIG (reference sequence). This CDR3 contains 15 residues. For the CDR3, the DNA is TGTGCCTGGAGTATGGACAGTCGTAGGGTCGCTGAAGCTTTCTTT. This codes for CAWSMDSRRVAEAFF.

Only one count was recorded for this clone. J is TRBJ2-7 and V is TRBV5-1, with D tentatively TRBD2 (6 bases). The germline V and J ends were trimmed by 4 bases and 1 base, with 9 bases remaining between them. This CDR3 is built from 13 residues. The V gene's germline CDR1 is SGHRS and CDR2 YFSETQ. The CDR3 loop is CASSGGISYEQYF. CDR3 DNA sequence: TGCGCCAGCAGCGGGGGGATTTCCTACGAGCAGTACTTC.

As DNA, the CDR3 is TGTGCCATCACCACGGGACAGGGGAACACTGAAGCTTTCTTT. Encoded protein: CAITTGQGNTEAFF. J is TRBJ1-1 and V is TRBV10-3; 9 bases are a match to TRBD1. This CDR3 spans 14 amino acids. V gave up 7 bases and J gave up 1 base; unmatched junction bases: 4. The germline CDR1 and CDR2 sequences are ENHRY and SYGVKD.

The chain combines TRBV5-4 with TRBJ1-6, with 9 bases lining up with TRBD1. This CDR3 is 17 amino acids long. V was clipped by 3 bases and J by 6 bases; unmatched bases: 10. The V gene's germline CDR1 is SGHNT and CDR2 YYREEE (reference sequence). The CDR3: CASSSAGTGMGNSPLHF. CDR3 DNA: TGTGCCAGCAGCTCGGCCGGGACAGGGATGGGTAATTCACCCCTCCACTTT.

The chain recombines TRBV15 with TRBJ1-2; 9 nucleotides align to TRBD1. Germline V gene sequence: CDR1 LNHNV, CDR2 YYDKDF (reference sequence). The V segment lost 0 bases and the J segment 2 bases; nucleotides outside the gene matches: 1. The CDR3 is 15 amino acids. The CDR3 DNA sequence: TGTGCCACCAGCAGAGAAGGGACAGGGAACTATGGCTACACCTTC. Residues: CATSREGTGNYGYTF.